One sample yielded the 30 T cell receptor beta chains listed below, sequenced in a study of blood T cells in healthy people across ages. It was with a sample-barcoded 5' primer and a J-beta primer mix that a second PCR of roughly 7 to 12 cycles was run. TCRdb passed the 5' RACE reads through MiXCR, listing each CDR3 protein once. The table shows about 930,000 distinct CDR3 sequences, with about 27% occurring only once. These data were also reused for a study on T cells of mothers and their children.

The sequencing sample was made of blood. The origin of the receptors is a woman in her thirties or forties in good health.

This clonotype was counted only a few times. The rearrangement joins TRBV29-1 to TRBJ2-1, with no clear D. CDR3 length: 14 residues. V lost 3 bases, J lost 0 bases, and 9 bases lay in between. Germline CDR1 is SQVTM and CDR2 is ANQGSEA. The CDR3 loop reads CSVDHMSSYNEQFF. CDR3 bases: TGCAGCGTTGATCACATGAGCTCCTACAATGAGCAGTTCTTC.

The CDR3 is CASRSGGADTQYF. CDR3 in DNA: TGTGCCAGCAGGAGCGGGGGGGCCGATACGCAGTATTTT. V gene TRBV28 combines with J gene TRBJ2-3; the match to TRBD2 covers 10 bases. The V gene end was trimmed by 6 bases and the J gene end by 6 bases; junction bases not matched to a gene: 3. CDR1 is MDHEN, CDR2 SYDVKM, per germline. The CDR3 covers 13 residues. Variable domain in full (rest from reference TRBV28 and TRBJ2-3): DVKVTQSSRYLVKRTGEKVFLECVQDMDHENMFWYRQDPGLGLRLIYFSYDVKMKEKGDIPEGYSVSREKKERFSLILESASTNQTSMYLCASRSGGADTQYFGPGTRLTVL.

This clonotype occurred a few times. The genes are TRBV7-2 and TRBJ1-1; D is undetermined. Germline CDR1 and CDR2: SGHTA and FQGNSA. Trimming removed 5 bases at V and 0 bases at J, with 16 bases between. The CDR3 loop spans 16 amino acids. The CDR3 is CASSPVGSGVNTEAFF. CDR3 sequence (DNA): TGTGCCAGCAGCCCCGTAGGGTCGGGCGTGAACACTGAAGCTTTCTTT.

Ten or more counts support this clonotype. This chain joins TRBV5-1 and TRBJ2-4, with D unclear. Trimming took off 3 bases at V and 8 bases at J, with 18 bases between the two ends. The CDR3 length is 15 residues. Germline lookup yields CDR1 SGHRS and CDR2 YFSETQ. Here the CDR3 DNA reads TGCGCCAGCAGCTCCGGTCCTTCTAATAGGGACATTCAGTACTTC. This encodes CASSSGPSNRDIQYF.

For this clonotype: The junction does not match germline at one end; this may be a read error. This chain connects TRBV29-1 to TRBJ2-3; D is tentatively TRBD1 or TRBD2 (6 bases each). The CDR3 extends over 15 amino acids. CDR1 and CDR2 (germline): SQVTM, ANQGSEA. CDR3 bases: TGCAGCGTTCAAAAGGGGGGCCCCGGCACGGATACGCAGTATTTT. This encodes CSVQKGGPGTDTQYF.

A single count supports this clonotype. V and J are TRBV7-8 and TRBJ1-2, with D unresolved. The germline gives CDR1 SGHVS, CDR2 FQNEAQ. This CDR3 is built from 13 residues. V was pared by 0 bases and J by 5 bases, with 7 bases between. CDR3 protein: CASSLAGMYGYTF. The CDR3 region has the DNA TGTGCCAGCAGCTTAGCAGGGATGTATGGCTACACCTTC.

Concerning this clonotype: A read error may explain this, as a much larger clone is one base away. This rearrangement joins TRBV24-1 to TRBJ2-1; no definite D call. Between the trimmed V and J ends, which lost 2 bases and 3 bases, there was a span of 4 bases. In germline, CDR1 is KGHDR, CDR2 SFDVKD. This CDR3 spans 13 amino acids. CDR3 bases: TGTGCCACCAGTGATTCCGGCTACAATGAGCAGTTCTTC. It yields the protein CATSDSGYNEQFF.

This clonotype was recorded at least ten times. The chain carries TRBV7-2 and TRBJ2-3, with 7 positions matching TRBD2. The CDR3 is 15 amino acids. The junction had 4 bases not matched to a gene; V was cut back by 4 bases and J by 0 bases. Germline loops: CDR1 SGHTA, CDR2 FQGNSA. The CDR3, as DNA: TGTGCCAGCAGCTCGACTAGCAGTAGCACAGATACGCAGTATTTT. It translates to CASSSTSSSTDTQYF.

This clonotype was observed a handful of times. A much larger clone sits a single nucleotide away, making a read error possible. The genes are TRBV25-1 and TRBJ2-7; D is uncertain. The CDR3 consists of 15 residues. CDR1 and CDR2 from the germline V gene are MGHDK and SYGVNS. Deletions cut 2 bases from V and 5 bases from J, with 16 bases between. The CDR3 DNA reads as TGTGCCAGCAGTGAAACCGTGACGGTTTCCCACGAGCAGTACTTC. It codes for CASSETVTVSHEQYF.

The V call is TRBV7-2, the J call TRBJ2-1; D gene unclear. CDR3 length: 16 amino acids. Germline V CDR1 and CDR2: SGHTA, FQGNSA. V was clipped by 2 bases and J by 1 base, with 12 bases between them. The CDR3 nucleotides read TGTGCCAGCAGCTTAACGGCTACTCGATCCTACAATGAGCAGTTCTTC. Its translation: CASSLTATRSYNEQFF.

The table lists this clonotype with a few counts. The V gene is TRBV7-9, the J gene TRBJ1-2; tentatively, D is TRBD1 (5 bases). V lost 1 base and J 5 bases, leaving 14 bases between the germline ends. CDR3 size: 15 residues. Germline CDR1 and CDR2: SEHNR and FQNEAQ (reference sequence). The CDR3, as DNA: TGTGCCAGCAGCTTAGGGGCAGGGAATCCTTATGGCTACACCTTC. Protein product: CASSLGAGNPYGYTF.

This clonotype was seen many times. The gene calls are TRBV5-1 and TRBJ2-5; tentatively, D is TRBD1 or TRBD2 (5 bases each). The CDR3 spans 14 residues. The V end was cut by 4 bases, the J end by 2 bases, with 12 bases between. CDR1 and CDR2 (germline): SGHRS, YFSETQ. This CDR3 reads CASSPGAVQETQYF. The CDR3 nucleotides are TGCGCCAGCAGCCCCGGGGCGGTTCAAGAGACCCAGTACTTC.

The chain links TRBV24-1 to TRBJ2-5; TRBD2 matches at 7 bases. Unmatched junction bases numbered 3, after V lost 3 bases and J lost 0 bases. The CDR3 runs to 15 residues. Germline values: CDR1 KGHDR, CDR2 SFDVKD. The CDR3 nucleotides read TGTGCCACCAGTGATCCCCTAGCGGACCAAGAGACCCAGTACTTC. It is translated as CATSDPLADQETQYF.

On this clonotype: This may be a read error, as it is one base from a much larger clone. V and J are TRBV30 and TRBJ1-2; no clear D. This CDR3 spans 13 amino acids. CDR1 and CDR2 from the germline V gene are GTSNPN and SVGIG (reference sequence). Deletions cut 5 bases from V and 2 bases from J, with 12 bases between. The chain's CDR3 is CAWQGVENYGYTF. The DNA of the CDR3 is TGTGCCTGGCAAGGTGTGGAAAACTATGGCTACACCTTC. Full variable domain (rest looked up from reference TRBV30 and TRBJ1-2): SQTIHQWPATLVQPVGSPLSLECTVEGTSNPNLYWYRQAAGRGLQLLFYSVGIGQISSEVPQNLSASRPQDRQFILSSKKLLLSDSGFYLCAWQGVENYGYTFGSGTRLTVV.

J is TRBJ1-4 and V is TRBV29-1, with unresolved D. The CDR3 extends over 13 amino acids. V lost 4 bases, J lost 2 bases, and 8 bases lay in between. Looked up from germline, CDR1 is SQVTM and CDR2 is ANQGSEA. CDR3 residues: CSVALGTNEKLFF. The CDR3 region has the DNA TGCAGCGTTGCGCTGGGGACTAATGAAAAACTGTTTTTT.

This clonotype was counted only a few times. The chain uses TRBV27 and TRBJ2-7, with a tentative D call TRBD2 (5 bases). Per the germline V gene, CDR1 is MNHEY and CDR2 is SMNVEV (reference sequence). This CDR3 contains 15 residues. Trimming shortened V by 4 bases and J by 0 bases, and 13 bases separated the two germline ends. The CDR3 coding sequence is TGTGCCAGCAGTTACCAATTCAGCGGCTCCTACGAGCAGTACTTC. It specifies CASSYQFSGSYEQYF.

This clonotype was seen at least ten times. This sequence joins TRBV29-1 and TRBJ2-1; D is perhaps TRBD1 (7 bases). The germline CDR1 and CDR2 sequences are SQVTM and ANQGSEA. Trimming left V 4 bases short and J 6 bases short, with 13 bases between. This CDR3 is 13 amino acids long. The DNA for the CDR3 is TGCAGCGTTGTCGGGCGGGACAGCAATGAGCAGTTCTTC. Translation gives CSVVGRDSNEQFF.

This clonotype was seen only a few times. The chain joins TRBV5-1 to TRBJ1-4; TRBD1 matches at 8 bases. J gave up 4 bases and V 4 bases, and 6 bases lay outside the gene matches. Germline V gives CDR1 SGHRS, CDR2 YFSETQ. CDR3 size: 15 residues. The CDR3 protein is CASSAGQGSNEKLFF. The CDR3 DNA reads TGCGCCAGCAGCGCCGGACAGGGCAGTAATGAAAAACTGTTTTTT.

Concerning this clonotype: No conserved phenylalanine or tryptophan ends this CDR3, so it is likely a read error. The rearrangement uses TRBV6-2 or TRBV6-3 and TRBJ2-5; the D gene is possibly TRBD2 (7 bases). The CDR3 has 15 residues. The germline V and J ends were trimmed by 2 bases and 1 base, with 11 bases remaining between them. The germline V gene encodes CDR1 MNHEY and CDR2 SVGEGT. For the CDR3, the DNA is TGTGCCAGCAGTTACCTGGGGGGGGCCCAAGAGACCCAGTACTGC. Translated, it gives CASSYLGGAQETQYC.

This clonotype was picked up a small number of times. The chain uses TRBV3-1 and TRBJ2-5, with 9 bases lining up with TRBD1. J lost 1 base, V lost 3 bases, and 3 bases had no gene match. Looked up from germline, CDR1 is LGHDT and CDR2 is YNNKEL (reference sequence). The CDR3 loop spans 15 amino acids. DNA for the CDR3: TGTGCCAGCAGCCAGCAGACAGGGGGCCAAGAGACCCAGTACTTC. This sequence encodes CASSQQTGGQETQYF.

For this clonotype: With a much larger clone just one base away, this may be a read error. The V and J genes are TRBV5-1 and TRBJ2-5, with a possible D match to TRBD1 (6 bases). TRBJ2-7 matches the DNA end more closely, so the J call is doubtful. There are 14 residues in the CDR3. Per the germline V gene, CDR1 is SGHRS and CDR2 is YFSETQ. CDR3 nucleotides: TGCGCCAGCAGCTTGGAGGACAGCTTATACGAGCAGTACTTC. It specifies CASSLEDSLYEQYF.

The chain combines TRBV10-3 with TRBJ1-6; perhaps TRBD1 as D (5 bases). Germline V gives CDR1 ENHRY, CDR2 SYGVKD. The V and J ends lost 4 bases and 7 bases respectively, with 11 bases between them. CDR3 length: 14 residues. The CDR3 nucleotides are TGTGCCATCAGTGGGGGACTGCCAAATTCACCCCTCCACTTT. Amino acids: CAISGGLPNSPLHF.

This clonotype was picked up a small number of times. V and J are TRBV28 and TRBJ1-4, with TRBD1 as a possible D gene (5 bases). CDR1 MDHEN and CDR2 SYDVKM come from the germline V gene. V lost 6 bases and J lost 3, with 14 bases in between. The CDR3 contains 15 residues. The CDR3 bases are TGTGCCAGCAGGATACCTGGGGCCTCTAATGAAAAACTGTTTTTT. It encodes CASRIPGASNEKLFF.

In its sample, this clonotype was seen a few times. CDR3 bases: TGCGCCAGCAACCAGGGACAGGGTACCTACAATGAGCAGTTCTTC. Protein product: CASNQGQGTYNEQFF. The J gene is TRBJ2-1, the V gene TRBV5-1, with 9 bases aligning to TRBD1. The CDR3 is 15 amino acids. Germline V gene data show CDR1 as SGHRS and CDR2 as YFSETQ. The V segment lost 6 bases and the J segment 2 bases; nucleotides outside the gene matches: 6.

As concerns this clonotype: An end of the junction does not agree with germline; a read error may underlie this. CDR3 region: CASSVGEVREDF. CDR3 DNA sequence: TGTGCCAGCAGTGTTGGTGAGGTCAGGGAGGACTTC. The chain employs TRBV2 and TRBJ2-7, with D maybe TRBD2 (6 bases). The CDR3 runs 12 residues. CDR1 and CDR2 from the germline V gene are SNHLY and FYNNEI.

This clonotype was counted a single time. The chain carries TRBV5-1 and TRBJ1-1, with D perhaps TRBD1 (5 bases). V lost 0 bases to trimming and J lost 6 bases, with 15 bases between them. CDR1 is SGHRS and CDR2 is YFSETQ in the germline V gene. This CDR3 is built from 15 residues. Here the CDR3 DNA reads TGCGCCAGCAGCTTGGACAAGACAGCCCACCCTGAAGCTTTCTTT. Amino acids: CASSLDKTAHPEAFF.

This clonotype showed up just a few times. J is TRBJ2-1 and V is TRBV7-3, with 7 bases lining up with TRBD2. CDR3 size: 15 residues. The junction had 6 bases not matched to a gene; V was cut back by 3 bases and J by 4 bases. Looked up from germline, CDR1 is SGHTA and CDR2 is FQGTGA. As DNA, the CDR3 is TGTGCCAGCAGCTTGACACAAGCGGGATACAATGAGCAGTTCTTC. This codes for CASSLTQAGYNEQFF.

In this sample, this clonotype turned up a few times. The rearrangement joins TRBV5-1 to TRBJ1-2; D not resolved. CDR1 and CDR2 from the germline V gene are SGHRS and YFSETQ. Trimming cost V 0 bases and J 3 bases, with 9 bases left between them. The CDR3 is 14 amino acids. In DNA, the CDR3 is TGCGCCAGCAGCTTGGTTGCGGACTACTATGGCTACACCTTC. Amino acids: CASSLVADYYGYTF.

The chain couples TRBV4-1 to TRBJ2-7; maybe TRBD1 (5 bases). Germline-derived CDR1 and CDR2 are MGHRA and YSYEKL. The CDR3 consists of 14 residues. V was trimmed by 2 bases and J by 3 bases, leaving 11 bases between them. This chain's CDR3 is CASSQPQEFYEQYF. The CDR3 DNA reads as TGCGCCAGCAGCCAACCACAGGAGTTCTACGAGCAGTACTTC.

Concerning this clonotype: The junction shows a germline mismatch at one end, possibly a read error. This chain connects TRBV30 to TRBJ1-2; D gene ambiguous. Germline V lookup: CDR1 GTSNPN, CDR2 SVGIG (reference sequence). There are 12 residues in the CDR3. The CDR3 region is CARSVHIYGYTF. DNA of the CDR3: TGTGCCCGGAGTGTACACATCTATGGCTACACCTTC.